This is a list of T cell receptor beta chains from one sample in a study of OX40 agonist ivuxolimab in advanced cancers. Profiling relied on immunoSEQ multiplex PCR, and the TCRdb table lists in-frame clones only, not all of them. Of 85,000 to 90,000 clones listed, 75% to 90% are singletons. The sample was CD4+ or CD8+ T cells sorted from blood, taken in a trial of the OX40 agonist ivuxolimab. Receptors were obtained from an adult with an advanced solid tumor such as melanoma, head and neck, liver or kidney cancer. Each CDR3 is given with its conserved first and last residue. Fields, in order: J gene, V gene, clone size, D gene, CDR3 DNA, CDR3 protein. A D gene is named only where the DNA matches it firmly. Clone size appears in some rows only: once, few, many, or a class for an expanded clone.

J: TRBJ1-6; V: TRBV2; size: .; D: TRBD1; DNA: TGTGCCAGCAGTGCCCAGGGGGCGATACCCCTCCACTTT; CDR3: CASSAQGAIPLHF
J: TRBJ2-1; V: TRBV5-6; size: .; D: TRBD1; DNA: TGTGCCAGCAGCTGGACAGGGGGAGAGGACAATGAGCAGTTCTTC; CDR3: CASSWTGGEDNEQFF
J: TRBJ2-6; V: TRBV5-1; size: .; D: .; DNA: TGCGCCAGCGTGTTAGGGACCTCTGGGGCCAACGTCCTGACTTTC; CDR3: CASVLGTSGANVLTF
J: TRBJ1-1; V: TRBV18; size: .; D: .; DNA: TGTGCCAGCTCACCAACGGGGGCGGCTGAAGCTTTCTTT; CDR3: CASSPTGAAEAFF
J: TRBJ2-4; V: TRBV10-1; size: .; D: .; DNA: TGCGCCAGCAGTGAGTCTGGTTTTGGGGCCAAAAACATTCAGTACTTC; CDR3: CASSESGFGAKNIQYF
J: TRBJ1-3; V: TRBV23-1; size: .; D: TRBD1; DNA: TGCGCCAGCAGTCAATCGATGGGACAGGGCCGGACGTCGTGGTCTGGAAACACCATATATTTT; CDR3: CASSQSMGQGRTSWSGNTIYF
J: TRBJ1-1; V: TRBV29-1; size: .; D: TRBD1; DNA: TGCAGCGTTCGGACAGGGAGGGTCACTGAAGCTTTCTTT; CDR3: CSVRTGRVTEAFF
J: TRBJ1-1; V: TRBV19; size: few; D: .; DNA: TGTGCCAGTAGTACACGGGTCTCCACTGAAGCTTTCTTT; CDR3: CASSTRVSTEAFF
J: TRBJ1-1; V: TRBV5-1; size: .; D: .; DNA: TGCGCCAGCAGCGGGGAGGTCGCTGAAGCTTTCTTT; CDR3: CASSGEVAEAFF
J: TRBJ1-4; V: TRBV6-5; size: once; D: .; DNA: TGTGCCAGCAGTTACGGGCTGTACGGGGAAAAACTGTTTTTT; CDR3: CASSYGLYGEKLFF
J: TRBJ2-1; V: TRBV19; size: .; D: .; DNA: TGTGCCAGTAGTAGGGCGGGGAGCTCCTACAATGAGCAGTTCTTC; CDR3: CASSRAGSSYNEQFF
J: TRBJ2-7; V: TRBV20-1; size: .; D: .; DNA: TGCAGTGCTATCGGACAGAACGAGCAGTACTTC; CDR3: CSAIGQNEQYF
J: TRBJ1-1; V: TRBV27; size: .; D: TRBD1; DNA: TGTGCCAGCAGTTTATTTACAGGGGAGGGGAACACTGAAGCTTTCTTT; CDR3: CASSLFTGEGNTEAFF
J: TRBJ2-7; V: TRBV7-2; size: .; D: TRBD1; DNA: TGTGCCAGCAGCCTCGGACAGGGGGCCCACGAGCAGTACTTC; CDR3: CASSLGQGAHEQYF
J: TRBJ1-2; V: TRBV28; size: .; D: TRBD1; DNA: TGTGCCATCGGGACAGGGGACCGTGGCTACACCTTC; CDR3: CAIGTGDRGYTF
J: TRBJ1-2; V: TRBV5-5; size: .; D: .; DNA: TGTGCCAGCAGCCCTGACGTAGGGGACTATGGCTACACCTTC; CDR3: CASSPDVGDYGYTF
J: TRBJ2-2; V: TRBV5-1; size: .; D: .; DNA: TGCGCCAGCAGCATCGGGTCCTCCAAGCCGGGGGAGCTGTTTTTT; CDR3: CASSIGSSKPGELFF
J: TRBJ2-2; V: TRBV6-1; size: .; D: .; DNA: TGTGCCAGCAGTGAGAACTACTGGGGGACCGGGGAGCTGTTTTTT; CDR3: CASSENYWGTGELFF
J: TRBJ2-1; V: TRBV28; size: .; D: TRBD2; DNA: TGTGCCAGCAGCACCCTCCGGGGGCTAGCGGGGACCAATGAGCAGTTCTTC; CDR3: CASSTLRGLAGTNEQFF
J: TRBJ1-4; V: TRBV7-9; size: .; D: .; DNA: TGTGCCAGCAGCTTACATATGACTAATGAAAAACTGTTTTTT; CDR3: CASSLHMTNEKLFF
J: TRBJ2-3; V: TRBV7-2; size: .; D: .; DNA: TGTGCCAGCAGCTCAGCCGGGACCTTTGGTACAGATACGCAGTATTTT; CDR3: CASSSAGTFGTDTQYF
J: TRBJ2-7; V: TRBV7-9; size: .; D: TRBD2; DNA: TGTGCCAGCACCCGAGCCGGGGGGTATGACGGCTACGAGCAGTACTTC; CDR3: CASTRAGGYDGYEQYF
J: TRBJ1-4; V: TRBV19; size: .; D: .; DNA: TGTGCCAGTAGTATTGGTTCTGGACACCCTAATGAAAAACTGTTTTTT; CDR3: CASSIGSGHPNEKLFF
J: TRBJ1-1; V: TRBV6-1; size: .; D: TRBD1; DNA: TGTGCCAGCAGTGTAGACACAGGGGGGAAGGGAGCTTTCTTT; CDR3: CASSVDTGGKGAFF
J: TRBJ2-1; V: TRBV7-8; size: .; D: TRBD2; DNA: TGTGCCAGCAGCTCGACTAGCGGGTTCTACAATGAGCAGTTCTTC; CDR3: CASSSTSGFYNEQFF
J: TRBJ1-3; V: TRBV7-8; size: .; D: .; DNA: TGTGCCAGCAGCCCTCCCGGGGTAGGGCTCTCTGGAAACACCATATATTTT; CDR3: CASSPPGVGLSGNTIYF
J: TRBJ1-5; V: TRBV19; size: few; D: TRBD1; DNA: TGTGCCAGTAGTTTAGACGACAGGGCTGGTTTGCCCCAGCATTTT; CDR3: CASSLDDRAGLPQHF
J: TRBJ1-2; V: TRBV5-6; size: .; D: TRBD1; DNA: TGTGCCAGCAGCTCAAGCGCAGGGGGGCCTATTAACTATGGCTACACCTTC; CDR3: CASSSSAGGPINYGYTF
J: TRBJ1-4; V: TRBV18; size: .; D: .; DNA: TGTGCCAGCTCGACCGGGGAAAAACTGTTTTTT; CDR3: CASSTGEKLFF
J: TRBJ1-5; V: TRBV18; size: .; D: .; DNA: TGTGCCAGCTCACCTGCCGGGGACCCCCTTAGCAATCAGCCCCAGCATTTT; CDR3: CASSPAGDPLSNQPQHF
J: TRBJ2-5; V: TRBV5-6; size: .; D: .; DNA: TGTGCCAGCAGCTTGGTGGCTAGCTGGGAGACCCAGTACTTC; CDR3: CASSLVASWETQYF
J: TRBJ2-1; V: TRBV2; size: .; D: .; DNA: TGTGCCAGCAGCGGGGACGTGGATGAGCAGTTCTTC; CDR3: CASSGDVDEQFF
J: TRBJ1-1; V: TRBV4-1; size: .; D: .; DNA: TGCGCCAGCAGCCAAGATCCCACGGGTGGCACTGAAGCTTTCTTT; CDR3: CASSQDPTGGTEAFF
J: TRBJ1-2; V: TRBV6-5; size: .; D: TRBD1; DNA: TGTGCCAGCAGTTACTCGAGTACAGGGGGATATGGCTACACCTTC; CDR3: CASSYSSTGGYGYTF
J: TRBJ1-1; V: TRBV2; size: .; D: .; DNA: TGTGCCAGCAGGATGGTGAACACTGAAGCTTTCTTT; CDR3: CASRMVNTEAFF
J: TRBJ2-1; V: TRBV7-8; size: .; D: .; DNA: TGTGCCAGCAGCTTAGTAATGCTCGGACTCGCGACGGTAAATGAGCAGTTCTTC; CDR3: CASSLVMLGLATVNEQFF
J: TRBJ1-3; V: TRBV6-1; size: .; D: TRBD1; DNA: TGTGCCAGCAGTGTTGGGACAGGGAGCTCTGGAAACACCATATATTTT; CDR3: CASSVGTGSSGNTIYF
J: TRBJ2-2; V: TRBV19; size: .; D: .; DNA: TGTGCCAGTGGTGTAGGGTTCCCACCCGGGGAGCTGTTTTTT; CDR3: CASGVGFPPGELFF
J: TRBJ1-4; V: TRBV5-6; size: few; D: .; DNA: TGTGCCAGCAGCTTGGACAGGGCGGGAAAACTGTTTTTT; CDR3: CASSLDRAGKLFF
J: TRBJ1-1; V: TRBV19; size: .; D: .; DNA: TGTGCCAGTAGTATAGGGGGATCCACGAAGAGCACTGAAGCTTTCTTT; CDR3: CASSIGGSTKSTEAFF
J: TRBJ1-4; V: TRBV6-6; size: .; D: TRBD1; DNA: TGTGCCAGCTCCATGGGACAGGGGGTCAATGAAAAACTGTTTTTT; CDR3: CASSMGQGVNEKLFF
J: TRBJ2-1; V: TRBV5-1; size: .; D: .; DNA: TGCGCCAGCAGCCTGGGCTTCTCCTACAATGAGCAGTTCTTC; CDR3: CASSLGFSYNEQFF